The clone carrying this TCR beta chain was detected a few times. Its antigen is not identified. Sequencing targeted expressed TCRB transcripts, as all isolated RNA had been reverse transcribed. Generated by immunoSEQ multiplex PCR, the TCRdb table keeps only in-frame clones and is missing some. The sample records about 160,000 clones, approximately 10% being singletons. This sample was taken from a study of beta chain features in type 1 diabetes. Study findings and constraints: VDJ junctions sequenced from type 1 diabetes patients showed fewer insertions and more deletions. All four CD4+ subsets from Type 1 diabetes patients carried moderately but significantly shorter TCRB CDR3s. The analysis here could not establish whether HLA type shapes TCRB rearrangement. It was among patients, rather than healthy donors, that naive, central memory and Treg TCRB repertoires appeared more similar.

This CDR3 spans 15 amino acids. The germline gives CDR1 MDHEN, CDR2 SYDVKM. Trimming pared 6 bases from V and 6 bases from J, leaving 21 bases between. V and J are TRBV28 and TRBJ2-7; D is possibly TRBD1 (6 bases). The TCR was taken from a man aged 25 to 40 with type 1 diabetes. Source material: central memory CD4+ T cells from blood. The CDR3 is CASSPFAGASREQYF. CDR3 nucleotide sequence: TGTGCCAGCAGCCCCTTCGCAGGGGCATCGCGCGAGCAGTACTTC.